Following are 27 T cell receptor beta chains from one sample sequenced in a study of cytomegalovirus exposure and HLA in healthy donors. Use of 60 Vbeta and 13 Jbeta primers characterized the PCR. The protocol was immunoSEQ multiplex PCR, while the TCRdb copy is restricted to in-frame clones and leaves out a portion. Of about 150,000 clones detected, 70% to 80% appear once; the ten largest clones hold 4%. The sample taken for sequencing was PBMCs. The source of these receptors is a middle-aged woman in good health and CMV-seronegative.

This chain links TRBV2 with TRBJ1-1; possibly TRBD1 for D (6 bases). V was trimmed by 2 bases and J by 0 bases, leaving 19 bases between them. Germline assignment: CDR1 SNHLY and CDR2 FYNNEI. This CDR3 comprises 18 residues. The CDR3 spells CASSERRTAFRMNTEAFF. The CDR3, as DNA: TGTGCCAGCAGTGAAAGGAGGACAGCGTTCCGAATGAACACTGAAGCTTTCTTT.

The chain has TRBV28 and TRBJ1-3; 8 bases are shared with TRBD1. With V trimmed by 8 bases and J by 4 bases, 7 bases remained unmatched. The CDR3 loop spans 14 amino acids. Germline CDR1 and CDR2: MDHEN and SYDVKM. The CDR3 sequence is CASVPQGGGNTIYF. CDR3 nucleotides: TGTGCCAGCGTCCCACAGGGGGGGGGAAACACCATATATTTT.

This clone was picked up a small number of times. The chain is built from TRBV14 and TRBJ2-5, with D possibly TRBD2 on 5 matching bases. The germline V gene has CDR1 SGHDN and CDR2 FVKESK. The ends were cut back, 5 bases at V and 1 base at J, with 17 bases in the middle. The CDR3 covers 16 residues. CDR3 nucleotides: TGTGCCAGCAGCAAACGGACTCAGTTGGGCCAAGAGACCCAGTACTTC. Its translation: CASSKRTQLGQETQYF.

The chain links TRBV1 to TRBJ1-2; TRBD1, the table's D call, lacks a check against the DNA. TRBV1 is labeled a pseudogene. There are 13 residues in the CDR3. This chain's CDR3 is CTSGKQGSYGYTF. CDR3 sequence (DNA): TGCACCAGCGGAAAACAGGGTTCCTATGGCTACACCTTC.

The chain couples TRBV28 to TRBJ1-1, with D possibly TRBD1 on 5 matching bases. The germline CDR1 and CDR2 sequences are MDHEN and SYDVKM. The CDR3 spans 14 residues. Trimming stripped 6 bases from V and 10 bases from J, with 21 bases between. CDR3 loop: CASSPPEGAEGAFF. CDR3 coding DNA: TGTGCCAGCAGCCCACCAGAAGGGGCGGAGGGAGCTTTCTTT.

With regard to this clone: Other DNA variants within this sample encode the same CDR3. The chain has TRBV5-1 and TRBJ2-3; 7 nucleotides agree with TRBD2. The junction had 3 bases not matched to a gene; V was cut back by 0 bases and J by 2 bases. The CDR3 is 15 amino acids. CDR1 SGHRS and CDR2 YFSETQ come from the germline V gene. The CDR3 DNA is TGCGCCAGCAGCTTGGTGGGGGGGTTCACAGATACGCAGTATTTT. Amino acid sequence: CASSLVGGFTDTQYF.

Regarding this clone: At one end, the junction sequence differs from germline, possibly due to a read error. Here the CDR3 DNA reads TGTGCCAGCAGCCTAGCGGGAGTCTGGGAGCAGTACTTC. Translating it yields CASSLAGVWEQYF. V is TRBV7-9 and J is TRBJ2-7, with 10 bases matching TRBD2. Germline V CDR1 and CDR2: SEHNR, FQNEAQ (reference sequence). The CDR3 contains 13 residues.

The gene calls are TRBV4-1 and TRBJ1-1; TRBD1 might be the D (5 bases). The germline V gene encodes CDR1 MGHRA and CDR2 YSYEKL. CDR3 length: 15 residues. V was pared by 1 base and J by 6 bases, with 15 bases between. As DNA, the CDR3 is TGCGCCAGCAGCCAAGCGGGGGGGAGATGGGCTGAAGCTTTCTTT. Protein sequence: CASSQAGGRWAEAFF.

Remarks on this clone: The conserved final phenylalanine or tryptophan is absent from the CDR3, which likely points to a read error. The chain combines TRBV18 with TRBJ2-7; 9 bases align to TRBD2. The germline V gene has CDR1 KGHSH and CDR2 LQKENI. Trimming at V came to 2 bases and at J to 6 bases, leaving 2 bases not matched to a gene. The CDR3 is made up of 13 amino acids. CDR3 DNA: TGTGCCAGCTCACCAAGGCGGGGGGGCGAGCAGTACCTC. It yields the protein CASSPRRGGEQYL.

CDR3: CASSHRRGESPLHF. CDR3 in DNA: TGCGCCAGCAGTCACCGCAGGGGTGAATCACCCCTCCACTTT. The chain combines TRBV23-1 with TRBJ1-6; perhaps TRBD1 as D (6 bases). TRBV23-1 is classed as an ORF, of uncertain function. The CDR3 runs to 14 residues. The V end lost 3 bases, the J end lost 10 bases, and 13 bases lay between the germline ends.

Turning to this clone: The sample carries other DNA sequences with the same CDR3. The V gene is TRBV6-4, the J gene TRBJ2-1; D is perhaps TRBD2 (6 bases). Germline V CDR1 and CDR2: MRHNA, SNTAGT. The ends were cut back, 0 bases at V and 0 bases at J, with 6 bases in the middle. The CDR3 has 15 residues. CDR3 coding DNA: TGTGCCAGCAGTGACTCTAGCGGCTCCTACAATGAGCAGTTCTTC. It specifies CASSDSSGSYNEQFF.

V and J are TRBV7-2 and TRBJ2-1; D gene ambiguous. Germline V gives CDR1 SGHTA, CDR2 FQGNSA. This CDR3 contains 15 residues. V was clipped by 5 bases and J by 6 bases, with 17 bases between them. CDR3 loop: CASSPSMSQVNEQFF. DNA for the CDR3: TGTGCCAGCAGCCCCTCTATGAGTCAGGTCAATGAGCAGTTCTTC.

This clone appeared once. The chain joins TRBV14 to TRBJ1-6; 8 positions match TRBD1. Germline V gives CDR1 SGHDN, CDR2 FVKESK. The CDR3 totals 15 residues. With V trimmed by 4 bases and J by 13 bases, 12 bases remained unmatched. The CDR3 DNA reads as TGTGCCAGCAGCCTCAGGACAGGGCCGCTAGCGCCCCTCCACTTT. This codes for CASSLRTGPLAPLHF.

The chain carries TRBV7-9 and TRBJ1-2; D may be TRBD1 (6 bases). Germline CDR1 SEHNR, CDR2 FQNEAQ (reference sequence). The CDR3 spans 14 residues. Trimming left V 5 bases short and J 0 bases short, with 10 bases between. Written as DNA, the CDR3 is TGTGCCAGCAGCCCCCGGACAGCTAACTATGGCTACACCTTC. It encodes CASSPRTANYGYTF.

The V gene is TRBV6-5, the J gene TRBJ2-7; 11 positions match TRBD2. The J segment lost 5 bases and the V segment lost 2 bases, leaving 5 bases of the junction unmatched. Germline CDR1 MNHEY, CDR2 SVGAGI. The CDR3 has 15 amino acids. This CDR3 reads CASSYRGLAANEQYF. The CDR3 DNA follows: TGTGCCAGCAGTTACCGGGGACTAGCGGCTAACGAGCAGTACTTC.

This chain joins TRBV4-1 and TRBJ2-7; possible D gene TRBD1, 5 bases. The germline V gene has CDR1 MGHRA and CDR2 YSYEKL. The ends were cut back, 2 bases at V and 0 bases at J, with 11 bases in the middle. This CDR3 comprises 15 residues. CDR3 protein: CASSQQGLSSYEQYF. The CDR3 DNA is TGCGCCAGCAGCCAACAGGGTCTCAGCTCCTACGAGCAGTACTTC.

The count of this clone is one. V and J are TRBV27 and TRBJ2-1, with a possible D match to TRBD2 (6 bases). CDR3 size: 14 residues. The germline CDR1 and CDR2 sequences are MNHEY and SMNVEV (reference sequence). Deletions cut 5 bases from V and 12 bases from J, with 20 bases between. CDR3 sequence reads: CASSRGDDRMRQFF. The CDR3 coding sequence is TGTGCCAGCAGTCGCGGGGACGACCGAATGAGGCAGTTCTTC.

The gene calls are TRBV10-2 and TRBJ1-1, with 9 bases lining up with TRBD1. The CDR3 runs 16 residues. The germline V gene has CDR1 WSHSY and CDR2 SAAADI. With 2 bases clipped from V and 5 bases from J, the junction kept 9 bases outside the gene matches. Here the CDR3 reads CASSEGTGRLGTEAFF. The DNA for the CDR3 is TGCGCCAGCAGTGAGGGGACAGGGAGGCTGGGAACTGAAGCTTTCTTT.

The CDR3 nucleotides are TGTGCCAGCAGCCAAGGCCTGGGGGCATCCTCCGGAGATACGCAGTATTTT. This codes for CASSQGLGASSGDTQYF. V and J are TRBV4-2 and TRBJ2-3; maybe TRBD1 (6 bases). Trimming pared 1 base from V and 5 bases from J, leaving 19 bases between. There are 17 residues in the CDR3. Looked up from germline, CDR1 is LGHNA and CDR2 is YNFKEQ.

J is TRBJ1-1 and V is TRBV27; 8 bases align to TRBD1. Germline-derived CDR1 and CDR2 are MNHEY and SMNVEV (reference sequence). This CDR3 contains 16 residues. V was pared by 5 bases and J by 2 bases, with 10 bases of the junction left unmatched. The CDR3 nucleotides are TGTGCCAGCAGTCAGCGGGACAGGTCGACTAACACTGAAGCTTTCTTT. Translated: CASSQRDRSTNTEAFF.

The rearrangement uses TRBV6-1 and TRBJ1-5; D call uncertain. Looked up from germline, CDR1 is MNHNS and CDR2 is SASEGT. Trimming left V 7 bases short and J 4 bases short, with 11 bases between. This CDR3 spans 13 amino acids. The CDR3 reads CASTSQLNQPQHF. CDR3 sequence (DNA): TGTGCCAGCACATCACAGTTAAATCAGCCCCAGCATTTT.

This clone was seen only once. CDR3 in amino acids: CASSPDPAGGSQETQYF. The CDR3 coding sequence is TGTGCCAGCAGCCCCGACCCGGCGGGGGGATCCCAAGAGACCCAGTACTTC. J is TRBJ2-5 and V is TRBV4-2; 8 nucleotides agree with TRBD2. J gave up 1 base and V 4 bases, and 11 bases lay outside the gene matches. The germline V gene has CDR1 LGHNA and CDR2 YNFKEQ. This CDR3 spans 17 amino acids.

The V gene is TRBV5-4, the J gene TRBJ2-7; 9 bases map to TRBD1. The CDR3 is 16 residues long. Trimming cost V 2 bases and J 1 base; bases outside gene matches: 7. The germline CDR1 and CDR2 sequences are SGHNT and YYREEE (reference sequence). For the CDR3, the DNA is TGTGCCAGCAGCTTACCAAGGGGACAGGGTTCCTACGAGCAGTACTTC. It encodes CASSLPRGQGSYEQYF. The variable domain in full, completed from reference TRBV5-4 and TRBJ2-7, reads ETGVTQSPTHLIKTRGQQVTLRCSSQSGHNTVSWYQQALGQGPQFIFQYYREEENGRGNFPPRFSGLQFPNYSSELNVNALELDDSALYLCASSLPRGQGSYEQYFGPGTRLTVT.

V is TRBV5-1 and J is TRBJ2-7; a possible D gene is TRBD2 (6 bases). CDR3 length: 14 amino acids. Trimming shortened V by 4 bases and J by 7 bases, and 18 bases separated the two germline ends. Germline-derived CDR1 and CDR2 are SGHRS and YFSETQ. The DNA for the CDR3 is TGCGCCAGCAGCCCGGGGACTCCCTTGGGGGAGCAGTACTTC. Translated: CASSPGTPLGEQYF.

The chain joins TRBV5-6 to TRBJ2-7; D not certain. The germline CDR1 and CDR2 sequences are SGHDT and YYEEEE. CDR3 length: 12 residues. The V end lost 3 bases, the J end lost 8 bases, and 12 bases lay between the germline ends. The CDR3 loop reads CASSSRQSQQYF. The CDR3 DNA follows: TGTGCCAGCAGCTCCCGACAATCTCAGCAGTACTTC.

DNA for the CDR3: TGCGCCAGTGACAGGAGCTCTGGAAACACCATATATTTT. It encodes CASDRSSGNTIYF. This sequence joins TRBV5-1 and TRBJ1-3; a weak D match, TRBD1 (6 bases). The germline gives CDR1 SGHRS, CDR2 YFSETQ. V was pared by 8 bases and J by 0 bases, with 9 bases between. This CDR3 is 13 amino acids long. Supplemented by reference TRBV5-1 and TRBJ1-3, the full variable domain reads KAGVTQTPRYLIKTRGQQVTLSCSPISGHRSVSWYQQTPGQGLQFLFEYFSETQRNKGNFPGRFSGRQFSNSRSEMNVSTLELGDSALYLCASDRSSGNTIYFGEGSWLTVV.

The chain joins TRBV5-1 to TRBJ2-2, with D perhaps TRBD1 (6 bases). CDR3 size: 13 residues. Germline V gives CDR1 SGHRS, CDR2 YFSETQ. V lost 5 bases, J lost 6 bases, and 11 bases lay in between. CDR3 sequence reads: CASRDGGSGELFF. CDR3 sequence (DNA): TGCGCCAGCAGGGATGGGGGCTCCGGGGAGCTGTTTTTT.